The 10 T cell receptor beta chains in this list originate from one sample, sequenced in a study of T cell changes during pregnancy in multiple sclerosis. The protocol was immunoSEQ multiplex PCR, while the TCRdb copy is restricted to in-frame clones and leaves out a portion. The table lists roughly 25,000 clones, 88% of them singletons, with roughly 0.7% in the top ten. The input for sequencing was CD4+ T cells from peripheral blood mononuclear cells, taken in the first trimester of pregnancy. These receptors were taken from a female donor in good health, enrolled as a control in a pregnancy study.

The chain recombines TRBV28 with TRBJ1-6, with a weak D call TRBD1 (5 bases). Trimming cost V 8 bases and J 7 bases, with 15 bases left between them. The CDR3 runs to 14 residues. CDR1 and CDR2 (germline): MDHEN, SYDVKM. CDR3 nucleotides: TGTGCCAGCGCGACTGGGGCCGTAAATTCACCCCTCCACTTT. It encodes CASATGAVNSPLHF.

V usage is TRBV5-4 and J usage is TRBJ1-6; D call uncertain. The CDR3 has 13 residues. Trimming stripped 0 bases from V and 8 bases from J, with 6 bases between. Germline lookup yields CDR1 SGHNT and CDR2 YYREEE (reference sequence). Here the CDR3 reads CASSLAGDSPLHF. CDR3 nucleotide sequence: TGTGCCAGCAGCTTGGCCGGGGATTCACCCCTCCACTTT.

J is TRBJ2-1 and V is TRBV20-1; D ambiguous. The CDR3 sequence is 11 residues long. V was clipped by 1 base and J by 12 bases, with 10 bases between them. CDR1 DFQATT and CDR2 SNEGSKA come from the germline V gene (reference sequence). For the CDR3, the DNA is TGCAGTGCTAGAGTCGGTCCTGGGCAGTTCTTC. Translation: CSARVGPGQFF.

The chain has TRBV19 and TRBJ2-7; TRBD1 agrees at 7 bases. J lost 2 bases, V lost 4 bases, and 5 bases had no gene match. CDR1 LNHDA and CDR2 SQIVND come from the germline V gene (reference sequence). This CDR3 has 14 residues. The CDR3 is CASSNLGTAYEQYF. CDR3 in DNA: TGTGCCAGTAGTAACCTCGGGACAGCCTACGAGCAGTACTTC.

This chain uses TRBV19 with TRBJ1-3; D is uncertain. V was clipped by 0 bases and J by 1 base, with 4 bases between them. The CDR3 loop spans 14 amino acids. Germline V gene lookup returns CDR1 LNHDA and CDR2 SQIVND (reference sequence). Here the CDR3 DNA reads TGTGCCAGTAGTATAGATCTATCTGGAAACACCATATATTTT. It encodes CASSIDLSGNTIYF. Looking up the rest from reference TRBV19 and TRBJ1-3 gives the full variable domain: DGGITQSPKYLFRKEGQNVTLSCEQNLNHDAMYWYRQDPGQGLRLIYYSQIVNDFQKGDIAEGYSVSREKKESFPLTVTSAQKNPTAFYLCASSIDLSGNTIYFGEGSWLTVV.

Only one count was recorded for this clone. The genes are TRBV28 and TRBJ2-5; TRBD1 might be the D (5 bases). The V end lost 6 bases, the J end lost 5 bases, and 16 bases lay between the germline ends. Germline assignment: CDR1 MDHEN and CDR2 SYDVKM. The CDR3 loop spans 14 amino acids. The CDR3 DNA reads as TGTGCCAGCAGAACAAGGGGTGGACGGGAGACCCAGTACTTC. Translating it yields CASRTRGGRETQYF.

This rearrangement joins TRBV5-5 to TRBJ2-7; 8 nucleotides match TRBD2. The CDR3 runs 15 residues. The V gene's germline CDR1 is SGHKS and CDR2 YYEKEE (reference sequence). After removal of 4 bases from V and 4 bases from J, the junction contained 10 bases not matched to a gene. The CDR3, as DNA: TGTGCCAGCAGCGCCACGGGAGGGTCTAAATACGAGCAGTACTTC. It specifies CASSATGGSKYEQYF.

This clone was recorded only once. The rearrangement links TRBV5-1 to TRBJ1-1; D unclear. The CDR3 consists of 13 residues. Germline V CDR1 and CDR2: SGHRS, YFSETQ. The V and J ends lost 3 bases and 2 bases respectively, with 8 bases between them. DNA for the CDR3: TGCGCCAGCAGCTCCCGACACAACACTGAAGCTTTCTTT. Translating gives CASSSRHNTEAFF.

This chain uses TRBV6-4 with TRBJ1-1; no clear D gene. Deletions cut 5 bases from V and 3 bases from J, with 10 bases between. This CDR3 is 13 amino acids long. Per germline, CDR1 MRHNA and CDR2 SNTAGT. In nucleotides, the CDR3 is TGTGCCAGCAGTAATACAGCTTACACTGAAGCTTTCTTT. Amino acid sequence: CASSNTAYTEAFF.

The chain is built from TRBV7-9 and TRBJ1-5, with D maybe TRBD1 (5 bases). V lost 1 base and J 4 bases, leaving 8 bases between the germline ends. The CDR3 extends over 14 amino acids. Germline assignment: CDR1 SEHNR and CDR2 FQNEAQ (reference sequence). For the CDR3, the DNA is TGTGCCAGCAGCTTAGAGAAGGGGAATCAGCCCCAGCATTTT. Protein product: CASSLEKGNQPQHF.